A single sample gave rise to the 20 T cell receptor beta chains below, sequenced in a study of Ad26.COV2.S vaccination and SARS-CoV-2 variants. The treatment here: 15 to 20 received Ad26.COV2.S at low or high dose, single or two shots; about 5 received placebo; per-sample allocation not given. The samples date from day 63 after the first vaccine or placebo injection. Clones were read by immunoSEQ multiplex PCR, and TCRdb kept only the in-frame ones, dropping some. This table has roughly 400,000 clones, approximately 90% appearing once. This sample comprised peripheral blood, obtained in a trial of Ad26.COV2.S vaccine versus placebo. The origin of the receptors is a person aged 18 to 59 who received the Ad26.COV2.S COVID-19 vaccine or a placebo.

V is TRBV3-1 (or the pseudogene TRBV3-2) and J is TRBJ1-5; D gene unclear. This CDR3 comprises 13 residues. V was trimmed by 4 bases and J by 6 bases, leaving 10 bases between them. Looked up from germline, CDR1 is LGHDT and CDR2 is YNNKEL (reference sequence). The CDR3: CASSPGRFQPQHF. The CDR3 coding sequence is TGTGCCAGCAGCCCAGGTAGGTTTCAGCCCCAGCATTTT.

Here the CDR3 reads CASSRDTGAYSPLHF. The DNA of the CDR3 is TGTGCCAGCAGCAGAGATACAGGGGCTTATTCACCCCTCCACTTT. The rearrangement joins TRBV7-6 to TRBJ1-6; 7 bases are a match to TRBD1. The CDR3 sequence is 15 residues long. Trimming cost V 5 bases and J 8 bases; bases outside gene matches: 9. CDR1 is SGHVS, CDR2 FNYEAQ, per germline.

This clone appeared a few times. Other DNA sequences in the sample encode the same CDR3. This CDR3 is CSARDSYEQYF. The CDR3 bases are TGCAGTGCTAGAGACAGCTACGAGCAGTACTTC. This chain connects TRBV20-1 to TRBJ2-7; D remains ambiguous. V gave up 0 bases and J gave up 3 bases, with 3 bases separating them. In germline, CDR1 is DFQATT, CDR2 SNEGSKA (reference sequence). CDR3 length: 11 amino acids.

This sequence joins TRBV27 and TRBJ2-7; the D gene could be TRBD1 or TRBD2 (5 bases each). This CDR3 comprises 14 residues. Trimming stripped 3 bases from V and 6 bases from J, with 15 bases between. CDR1 is MNHEY and CDR2 is SMNVEV in the germline V gene (reference sequence). The CDR3 loop reads CASSFRDVLGEQYF. In DNA form, the CDR3 reads TGTGCCAGCAGTTTCCGGGACGTGTTGGGCGAGCAGTACTTC.

V and J are TRBV7-3 and TRBJ2-5; 13 bases match TRBD2. CDR1 and CDR2 from the germline V gene are SGHTA and FQGTGA. J gave up 5 bases and V 5 bases, and 8 bases lay outside the gene matches. This CDR3 is 16 amino acids long. The DNA for the CDR3 is TGTGCCAGCAGCCCTCGTGGACTAGCGGGAGCTGAGACCCAGTACTTC. Amino acid sequence: CASSPRGLAGAETQYF. Full variable domain (outside the CDR3, taken from reference TRBV7-3 and TRBJ2-5): GAGVSQTPSNKVTEKGKYVELRCDPISGHTALYWYRQSLGQGPEFLIYFQGTGAADDSGLPNDRFFAVRPEGSVSTLKIQRTERGDSAVYLCASSPRGLAGAETQYFGPGTRLLVL.

This sequence joins TRBV7-3 and TRBJ2-5; D is unclear. This CDR3 has 13 residues. The V gene lost 5 bases and the J gene lost 4 bases, with 11 bases spanning the gap. The V gene's germline CDR1 is SGHTA and CDR2 FQGTGA. The CDR3 reads CASSPTGTETQYF. The CDR3 nucleotides are TGTGCCAGCAGCCCCACTGGTACAGAGACCCAGTACTTC. Together with reference TRBV7-3 and TRBJ2-5, the CDR3 gives the full variable domain: GAGVSQTPSNKVTEKGKYVELRCDPISGHTALYWYRQSLGQGPEFLIYFQGTGAADDSGLPNDRFFAVRPEGSVSTLKIQRTERGDSAVYLCASSPTGTETQYFGPGTRLLVL.

This chain connects TRBV9 to TRBJ2-7; D gene unclear. CDR3 length: 14 amino acids. The ends were cut back, 0 bases at V and 4 bases at J, with 11 bases in the middle. Germline V gives CDR1 SGDLS, CDR2 YYNGEE. The CDR3 sequence is CASSVGVLGYEQYF. The CDR3 DNA sequence: TGTGCCAGCAGCGTAGGGGTCCTCGGGTACGAGCAGTACTTC.

V usage is TRBV28 and J usage is TRBJ2-7; D remains unclear. This CDR3 is built from 13 residues. Deletions cut 3 bases from V and 5 bases from J, with 11 bases between. The germline CDR1 and CDR2 sequences are MDHEN and SYDVKM. This CDR3 is CASSLPQTDEQYF. DNA of the CDR3: TGTGCCAGCAGTTTGCCCCAAACAGACGAGCAGTACTTC.

This clone appeared a few times. The V gene is TRBV19, the J gene TRBJ2-1, with 7 bases fitting TRBD2. V gave up 1 base and J gave up 0 bases; unmatched junction bases: 6. CDR3 length: 17 amino acids. Germline lookup yields CDR1 LNHDA and CDR2 SQIVND (reference sequence). The CDR3, as DNA: TGTGCCAGTAGTATAGGTAGCGGGCAACTCTCCTACAATGAGCAGTTCTTC. Translation gives CASSIGSGQLSYNEQFF. The full variable domain, with the rest looked up from reference TRBV19 and TRBJ2-1, is DGGITQSPKYLFRKEGQNVTLSCEQNLNHDAMYWYRQDPGQGLRLIYYSQIVNDFQKGDIAEGYSVSREKKESFPLTVTSAQKNPTAFYLCASSIGSGQLSYNEQFFGPGTRLTVL.

The gene calls are TRBV5-1 and TRBJ2-2; 11 bases fit TRBD1. There are 15 residues in the CDR3. Germline CDR1 SGHRS, CDR2 YFSETQ. Losses at the gene ends were 5 bases for V and 7 bases for J; bases not matched to a gene: 7. The CDR3, as DNA: TGCGCCAGCAGAACCGGGACAGGGGGTCACGGGGAGCTGTTTTTT. Translating gives CASRTGTGGHGELFF. The full variable domain, with the rest looked up from reference TRBV5-1 and TRBJ2-2, is KAGVTQTPRYLIKTRGQQVTLSCSPISGHRSVSWYQQTPGQGLQFLFEYFSETQRNKGNFPGRFSGRQFSNSRSEMNVSTLELGDSALYLCASRTGTGGHGELFFGEGSRLTVL.

This chain uses TRBV19 with TRBJ2-2; 8 bases are a match to TRBD2. The CDR3 extends over 13 amino acids. V lost 10 bases, J lost 4 bases, and 5 bases stayed unmatched. Germline V CDR1 and CDR2: LNHDA, SQIVND (reference sequence). CDR3 in amino acids: CATEREPTGELFF. DNA of the CDR3: TGTGCCACAGAGCGGGAGCCCACCGGGGAGCTGTTTTTT.

The CDR3 protein is CATSDSQRGSSYNEQFF. CDR3 DNA sequence: TGTGCCACCAGTGATTCCCAGCGGGGGAGCTCCTACAATGAGCAGTTCTTC. The chain couples TRBV24-1 to TRBJ2-1; 8 bases match TRBD2. Germline CDR1 reads KGHDR; CDR2 reads SFDVKD. This CDR3 is built from 17 residues. The V gene end was trimmed by 2 bases and the J gene end by 0 bases; junction bases not matched to a gene: 5.

The chain recombines TRBV11-3 with TRBJ2-7; 9 nucleotides match TRBD1. The trim removed 4 bases at V and 0 bases at J, leaving 7 bases unmatched. Per germline, CDR1 SGHNT and CDR2 YENEEA. The CDR3 sequence is 16 residues long. The DNA of the CDR3 is TGTGCCAGCAGCTGGGGGCGGGACAGGGCCTCCTACGAGCAGTACTTC. It codes for CASSWGRDRASYEQYF.

The chain employs TRBV18 and TRBJ1-1, with 9 bases that match TRBD1. The V segment lost 1 base and the J segment 6 bases; nucleotides outside the gene matches: 6. CDR1 is KGHSH and CDR2 is LQKENI in the germline V gene. This CDR3 is built from 15 residues. The CDR3 nucleotides read TGTGCCAGCTCACCACAAGGACAGGGGATGGCTGAAGCTTTCTTT. This sequence encodes CASSPQGQGMAEAFF.

V usage is TRBV13 and J usage is TRBJ2-4; D may be TRBD1 (6 bases). V lost 3 bases and J 4 bases, leaving 10 bases between the germline ends. CDR3 size: 14 residues. Germline CDR1 reads PRHDT; CDR2 reads FYEKMQ (reference sequence). CDR3 nucleotides: TGTGCCAGCAGCTTCCGGACAGAAAAAAACATTCAGTACTTC. Amino acids: CASSFRTEKNIQYF. The variable domain in full, completed from reference TRBV13 and TRBJ2-4, reads AAGVIQSPRHLIKEKRETATLKCYPIPRHDTVYWYQQGPGQDPQFLISFYEKMQSDKGSIPDRFSAQQFSDYHSELNMSSLELGDSALYFCASSFRTEKNIQYFGAGTRLSVL.

This chain links TRBV6-2 or TRBV6-3 with TRBJ2-7, with unresolved D. The CDR3 is 15 amino acids. The V gene's germline CDR1 is MNHEY and CDR2 SVGEGT. Deletions cut 0 bases from V and 4 bases from J, with 13 bases between. CDR3 protein: CASSYSPDLNYEQYF. The CDR3 DNA is TGTGCCAGCAGTTACTCTCCAGACCTTAATTACGAGCAGTACTTC.

To note about this clone: Other DNA sequences in this sample translate to the same CDR3. This chain links TRBV5-4 with TRBJ2-1, with a tentative D call TRBD2 (5 bases). In germline, CDR1 is SGHNT, CDR2 YYREEE (reference sequence). Trimming stripped 0 bases from V and 0 bases from J, with 7 bases between. This CDR3 contains 15 residues. The CDR3 region is CASSLAGSSYNEQFF. The CDR3 DNA sequence: TGTGCCAGCAGCTTGGCGGGGAGCTCCTACAATGAGCAGTTCTTC.

V usage is TRBV7-9 and J usage is TRBJ1-2, with 8 nucleotides matching TRBD1. There are 15 residues in the CDR3. V lost 4 bases, J lost 8 bases, and 12 bases stayed unmatched. Germline CDR1 is SEHNR and CDR2 is FQNEAQ (reference sequence). The CDR3 coding sequence is TGTGCCAGCAGCTCTGGACAGGCAGGGGGCCTGGGCTACACCTTC. This translates into CASSSGQAGGLGYTF.

The chain carries TRBV2 and TRBJ2-6; 13 positions match TRBD2. J was trimmed by 0 bases and V by 5 bases; bases with no gene match: 10. The CDR3 loop spans 20 amino acids. Germline CDR1 and CDR2: SNHLY and FYNNEI. CDR3 residues: CASSLQGGTSGNSGANVLTF. CDR3 DNA: TGTGCCAGCAGTCTCCAAGGCGGGACTAGCGGGAACTCTGGGGCCAACGTCCTGACTTTC.

The chain uses TRBV2 and TRBJ1-5; 8 positions agree with TRBD1. Germline CDR1 reads SNHLY; CDR2 reads FYNNEI. Losses at the gene ends were 5 bases for V and 2 bases for J; bases not matched to a gene: 8. This CDR3 comprises 16 residues. CDR3 DNA: TGTGCCAGCAGTTTACTACAGGGGGGTGGCAATCAGCCCCAGCATTTT. Its translation: CASSLLQGGGNQPQHF.